A single sample gave rise to the 17 T cell receptor beta chains below, sequenced in a study of T-cell memory formation after mild COVID-19. TCRdb redid the calling of the 5' RACE reads with MiXCR, one entry per CDR3 protein. The table lists about 180,000 distinct CDR3 sequences, 16% of them singletons. Material for sequencing was PBMCs or a T cell subset sorted from them (not recorded which). These receptors came from an adult woman who had mild COVID-19 (a few samples of this study predate the infection). Cell type and time point are not known.

V gene TRBV12-3 or TRBV12-4 combines with J gene TRBJ2-3, with 7 bases identical to TRBD2. Germline trimming cut 2 bases from V and 3 bases from J; bases unmatched to any gene: 2. The CDR3 runs 14 residues. This CDR3 reads CASSLILATDTQYF. The CDR3 bases are TGTGCCAGCAGTTTAATACTAGCGACAGATACGCAGTATTTT.

This clonotype has more than one count but fewer than ten. The V and J genes are TRBV27 and TRBJ2-3; TRBD2 agrees at 9 bases. The J segment lost 1 base and the V segment lost 5 bases, leaving 7 bases of the junction unmatched. CDR3 size: 16 residues. Germline values: CDR1 MNHEY, CDR2 SMNVEV (reference sequence). For the CDR3, the DNA is TGTGCCAGCAGTAACCCAGCGGGAGGAGGCACAGATACGCAGTATTTT. This sequence encodes CASSNPAGGGTDTQYF.

This clonotype was recorded a few times. The chain carries TRBV2 and TRBJ2-7; D gene ambiguous. Germline loops: CDR1 SNHLY, CDR2 FYNNEI. Between the trimmed V and J ends, which lost 4 bases and 6 bases, there was a span of 13 bases. The CDR3 totals 13 residues. The DNA for the CDR3 is TGTGCCAGCAGTGCTTCCGGTACCTCCGAGCAGTACTTC. Encoded protein: CASSASGTSEQYF.

This chain joins TRBV5-1 and TRBJ1-1; 9 bases agree with TRBD1. The CDR3 consists of 15 residues. V shed 0 bases, J shed 7 bases, and the junction held 7 bases outside the gene matches. Germline V gives CDR1 SGHRS, CDR2 YFSETQ. The CDR3 protein is CASSLGARTGVEAFF. CDR3 coding DNA: TGCGCCAGCAGCTTGGGGGCCCGGACAGGGGTTGAAGCTTTCTTT.

This chain connects TRBV12-3 or TRBV12-4 to TRBJ2-7; possibly TRBD1 for D (6 bases). Trimming stripped 5 bases from V and 0 bases from J, with 8 bases between. The CDR3 is 13 amino acids. The CDR3 here is CASSRQASYEQYF. CDR3 DNA sequence: TGTGCCAGCAGTCGACAGGCCTCCTACGAGCAGTACTTC.

The V gene is TRBV2, the J gene TRBJ2-1, with D maybe TRBD2 (5 bases). This CDR3 has 13 residues. The germline V gene has CDR1 SNHLY and CDR2 FYNNEI. With 1 base removed from V and 10 bases from J, the gap between germline ends came to 11 bases. CDR3 in amino acids: CASSEEVRVEQFF. The DNA of the CDR3 is TGTGCCAGCAGTGAAGAGGTGCGGGTGGAGCAGTTCTTC.

V is TRBV5-6 and J is TRBJ2-1, with 12 bases that match TRBD2. With V trimmed by 7 bases and J by 9 bases, 11 bases remained unmatched. The CDR3 runs 15 residues. In germline, CDR1 is SGHDT, CDR2 YYEEEE. CDR3 sequence: CASEYGTSGLTEQFF. The DNA of the CDR3 is TGTGCCAGCGAGTACGGGACTAGCGGGCTCACTGAGCAGTTCTTC.

Only a few counts were recorded for this clonotype. The V call is TRBV24-1, the J call TRBJ2-3; 7 nucleotides match TRBD1. In germline, CDR1 is KGHDR, CDR2 SFDVKD. The CDR3 extends over 19 amino acids. V trimming: 4 bases; J trimming: 5 bases; junction bases outside the gene matches: 20. CDR3 DNA: TGTGCCACCAGTGACCCTCAAACAGGGGCCGGGACGGCGGGAGATACGCAGTATTTT. It is translated as CATSDPQTGAGTAGDTQYF.

The table lists this clonotype with many counts. The chain recombines TRBV20-1 with TRBJ2-7; maybe TRBD2 (6 bases). Germline CDR1 and CDR2: DFQATT and SNEGSKA (reference sequence). The CDR3 spans 12 residues. The V end was cut by 3 bases, the J end by 6 bases, with 12 bases between. The CDR3 region has the DNA TGCAGTGCTAGGGAAACTAGCTCCGAGCAGTACTTC. The encoded protein is CSARETSSEQYF.

This clonotype was observed a few times. This chain links TRBV6-1 with TRBJ1-6; unclear D gene. This CDR3 region has 14 residues. Germline values: CDR1 MNHNS, CDR2 SASEGT. The ends were cut back, 1 base at V and 10 bases at J, with 11 bases in the middle. The CDR3 DNA reads as TGTGCCAGCAGTGAAGTCCCTCGTGAATCACCCCTCCACTTT. Its translation is CASSEVPRESPLHF.

There are a few counts of this clonotype. The genes are TRBV12-3 or TRBV12-4 and TRBJ1-5; 10 positions agree with TRBD1. J gave up 5 bases and V 5 bases, and 6 bases lay outside the gene matches. The CDR3 length is 15 residues. CDR3 protein: CASSAGTGAHQPQHF. The CDR3 DNA reads TGTGCCAGCAGTGCCGGGACAGGGGCGCATCAGCCCCAGCATTTT.

The chain links TRBV12-3 or TRBV12-4 to TRBJ2-1; 12 positions match TRBD2. Trimming at V came to 2 bases and at J to 15 bases, leaving 2 bases not matched to a gene. CDR3 length: 12 amino acids. CDR3 amino acids: CASSLLAGGPFF. CDR3 DNA: TGTGCCAGCAGTTTACTAGCGGGGGGGCCGTTCTTC.

This clonotype was detected only a few times. CDR3 DNA: TGCAGTGCTAGTGGCGGCTCTTCCTACGAGCAGTACTTC. Translation gives CSASGGSSYEQYF. The J gene is TRBJ2-7, the V gene TRBV20-1; D is unclear. The V end lost 3 bases, the J end lost 1 base, and 10 bases lay between the germline ends. Germline V CDR1 and CDR2: DFQATT, SNEGSKA (reference sequence). CDR3 length: 13 residues.

This chain links TRBV5-4 with TRBJ1-6, with 8 bases that match TRBD1. Germline assignment: CDR1 SGHNT and CDR2 YYREEE (reference sequence). Losses at the gene ends were 3 bases for V and 7 bases for J; bases not matched to a gene: 9. This CDR3 has 16 amino acids. The CDR3 region is CASSYPSGGQNSPLHF. The DNA for the CDR3 is TGTGCCAGCAGCTATCCCTCAGGGGGCCAGAATTCACCCCTCCACTTT. The full variable domain, its missing parts supplied by reference TRBV5-4 and TRBJ1-6, is ETGVTQSPTHLIKTRGQQVTLRCSSQSGHNTVSWYQQALGQGPQFIFQYYREEENGRGNFPPRFSGLQFPNYSSELNVNALELDDSALYLCASSYPSGGQNSPLHFGNGTRLTVT.

The chain couples TRBV5-6 to TRBJ1-2; 7 nucleotides line up with TRBD1. CDR1 and CDR2 from the germline V gene are SGHDT and YYEEEE. Trimming took 1 base from V and 3 from J; bases not matched to a gene: 6. The CDR3 extends over 15 amino acids. CDR3 region: CASSLKGGAHYGYTF. CDR3 in DNA: TGTGCCAGCAGCTTGAAAGGGGGCGCCCACTATGGCTACACCTTC.

This clonotype was recorded many times. CDR3: CASSYGERRFYEQYF. CDR3 in DNA: TGTGCCAGCAGCTACGGTGAGCGGAGGTTCTACGAGCAGTACTTC. This chain links TRBV7-2 with TRBJ2-7; a weak D match, TRBD2 (5 bases). The CDR3 has 15 amino acids. V was shortened by 4 bases and J by 3 bases, with 16 bases between the two germline ends. Germline loops: CDR1 SGHTA, CDR2 FQGNSA.

The table lists this clonotype with many counts. The gene calls are TRBV18 and TRBJ2-5; D call uncertain. This CDR3 spans 12 amino acids. V gave up 2 bases and J gave up 0 bases, with 1 base separating them. CDR1 and CDR2 (germline): KGHSH, LQKENI. CDR3 coding DNA: TGTGCCAGCTCACCAAACCAAGAGACCCAGTACTTC. Translated, it gives CASSPNQETQYF.